This entry describes one T cell receptor beta chain. What it binds is unknown. Method: immunoSEQ multiplex PCR; TCRdb's copy keeps in-frame clones and lacks some. The table records about 160,000 clones, around 89% of them present only once. Trimming removed 3 bases at V and 6 bases at J, with 8 bases between. The length of the CDR3 is 12 residues. In germline, CDR1 is SGHNT, CDR2 YENEEA. The data were taken from a study of T cell responses to AZD1222 COVID-19 vaccine. Study results and limitations: Clonal diversity was possibly underestimated, and white British individuals and females predominated among donors. Baseline serology detected seropositivity in only a handful of AZD1222 recipients.

The sequenced sample was peripheral blood, obtained 28 days after the second AZD1222 dose. The J gene is TRBJ1-1, the V gene TRBV11-3; D not certain. The TCR sequence derives from an adult who received the AZD1222 COVID-19 vaccine. As DNA, the CDR3 is TGTGCCAGCAGCTTTGGGTCGGCTGAAGCTTTCTTT. This sequence encodes CASSFGSAEAFF.